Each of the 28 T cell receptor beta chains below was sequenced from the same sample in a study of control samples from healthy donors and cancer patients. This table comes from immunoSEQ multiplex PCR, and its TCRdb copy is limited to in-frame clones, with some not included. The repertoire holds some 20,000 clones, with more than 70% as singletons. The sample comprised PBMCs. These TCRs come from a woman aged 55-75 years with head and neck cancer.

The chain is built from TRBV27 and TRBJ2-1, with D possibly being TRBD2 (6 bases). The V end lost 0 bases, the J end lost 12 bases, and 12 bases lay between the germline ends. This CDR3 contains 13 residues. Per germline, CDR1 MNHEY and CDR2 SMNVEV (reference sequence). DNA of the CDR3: TGTGCCAGCAGTTTATCGAAGGGGAGGTGGCAGTTCTTC. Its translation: CASSLSKGRWQFF.

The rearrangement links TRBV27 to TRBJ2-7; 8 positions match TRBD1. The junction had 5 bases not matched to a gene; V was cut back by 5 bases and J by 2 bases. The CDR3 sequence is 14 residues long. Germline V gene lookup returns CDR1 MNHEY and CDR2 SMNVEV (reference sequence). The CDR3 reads CASSPLGQAYEQYF. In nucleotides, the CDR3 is TGTGCCAGCAGTCCTCTGGGACAGGCCTACGAGCAGTACTTC.

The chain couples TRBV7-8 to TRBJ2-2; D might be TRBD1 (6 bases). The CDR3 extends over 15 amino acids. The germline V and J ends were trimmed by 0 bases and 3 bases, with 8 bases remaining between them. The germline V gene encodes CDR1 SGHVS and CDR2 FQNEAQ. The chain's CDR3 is CASSLAQGDTGELFF. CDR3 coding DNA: TGTGCCAGCAGCTTAGCACAGGGTGACACCGGGGAGCTGTTTTTT. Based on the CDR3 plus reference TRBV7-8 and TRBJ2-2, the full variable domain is GAGVSQSPRYKVAKRGQDVALRCDPISGHVSLFWYQQALGQGPEFLTYFQNEAQLDKSGLPSDRFFAERPEGSVSTLKIQRTQQEDSAVYLCASSLAQGDTGELFFGEGSRLTVL.

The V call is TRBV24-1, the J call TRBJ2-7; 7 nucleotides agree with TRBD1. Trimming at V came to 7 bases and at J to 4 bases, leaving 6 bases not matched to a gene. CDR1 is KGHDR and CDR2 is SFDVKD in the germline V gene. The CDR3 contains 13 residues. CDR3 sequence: CATSPGQTYEQYF. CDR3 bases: TGTGCCACCAGCCCGGGACAGACTTACGAGCAGTACTTC.

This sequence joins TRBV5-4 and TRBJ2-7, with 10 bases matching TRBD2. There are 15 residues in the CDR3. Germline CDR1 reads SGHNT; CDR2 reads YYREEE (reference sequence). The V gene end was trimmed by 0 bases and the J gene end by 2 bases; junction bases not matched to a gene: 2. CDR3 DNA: TGTGCCAGCAGCTTGGGACTAGCGGGCGCCTACGAGCAGTACTTC. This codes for CASSLGLAGAYEQYF.

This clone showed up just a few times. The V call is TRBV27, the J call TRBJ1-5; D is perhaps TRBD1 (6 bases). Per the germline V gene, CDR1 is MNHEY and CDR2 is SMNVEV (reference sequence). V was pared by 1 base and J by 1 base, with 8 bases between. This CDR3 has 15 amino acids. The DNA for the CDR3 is TGTGCCAGCAGTTTATATCAGGGGAGCAATCAGCCCCAGCATTTT. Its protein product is CASSLYQGSNQPQHF.

The CDR3 DNA is TGTGCCAGCAGCATGAGAGGCAGGGGGAGCTCCTACGAGCAGTACTTC. Amino acid sequence: CASSMRGRGSSYEQYF. The chain employs TRBV7-9 and TRBJ2-7; 7 bases line up with TRBD1. Germline CDR1 SEHNR, CDR2 FQNEAQ (reference sequence). This CDR3 spans 16 amino acids. The junction had 10 bases not matched to a gene; V was cut back by 5 bases and J by 0 bases.

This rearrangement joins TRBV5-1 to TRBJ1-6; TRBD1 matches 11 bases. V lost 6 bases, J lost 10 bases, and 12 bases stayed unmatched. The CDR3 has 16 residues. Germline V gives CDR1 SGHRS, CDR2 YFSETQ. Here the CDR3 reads CASTETGTGGRSPLHF. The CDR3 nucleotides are TGCGCCAGCACCGAGACCGGGACAGGGGGGAGATCACCCCTCCACTTT.

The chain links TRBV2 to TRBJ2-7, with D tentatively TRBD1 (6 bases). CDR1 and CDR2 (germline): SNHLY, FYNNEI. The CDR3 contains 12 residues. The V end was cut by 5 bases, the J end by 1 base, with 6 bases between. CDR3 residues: CASSTGSYEQYF. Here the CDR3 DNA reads TGTGCCAGCAGTACAGGGTCCTACGAGCAGTACTTC.

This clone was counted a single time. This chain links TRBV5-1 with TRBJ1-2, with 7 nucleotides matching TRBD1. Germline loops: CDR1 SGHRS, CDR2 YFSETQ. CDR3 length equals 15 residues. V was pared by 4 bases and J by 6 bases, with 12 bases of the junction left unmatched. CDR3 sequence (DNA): TGCGCCAGCAGCCGACAGGGAGAGGTCGGCGATGGCTACACCTTC. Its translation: CASSRQGEVGDGYTF.

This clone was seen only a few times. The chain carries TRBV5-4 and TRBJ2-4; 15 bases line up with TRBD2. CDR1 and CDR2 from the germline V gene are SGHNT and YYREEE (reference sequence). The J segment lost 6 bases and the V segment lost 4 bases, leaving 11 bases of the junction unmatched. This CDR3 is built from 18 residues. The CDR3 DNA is TGTGCCAGCAGCACGGGACTAGCGGGAGGTCGCGATCTAAACATTCAGTACTTC. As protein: CASSTGLAGGRDLNIQYF.

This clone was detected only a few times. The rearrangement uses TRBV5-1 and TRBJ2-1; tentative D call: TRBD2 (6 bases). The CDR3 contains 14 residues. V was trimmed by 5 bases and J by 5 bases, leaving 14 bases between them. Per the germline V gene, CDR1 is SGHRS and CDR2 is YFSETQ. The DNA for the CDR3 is TGCGCCAGCAGGACGAGGGCGGGAAACAATGAGCAGTTCTTC. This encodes CASRTRAGNNEQFF.

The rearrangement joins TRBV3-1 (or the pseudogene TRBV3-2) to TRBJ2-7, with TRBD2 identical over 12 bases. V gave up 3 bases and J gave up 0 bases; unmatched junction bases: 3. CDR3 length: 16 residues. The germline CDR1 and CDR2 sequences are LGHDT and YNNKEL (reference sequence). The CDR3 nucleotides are TGTGCCAGCAGCCACGTGACTAGCGGGAGCTCCTACGAGCAGTACTTC. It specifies CASSHVTSGSSYEQYF.

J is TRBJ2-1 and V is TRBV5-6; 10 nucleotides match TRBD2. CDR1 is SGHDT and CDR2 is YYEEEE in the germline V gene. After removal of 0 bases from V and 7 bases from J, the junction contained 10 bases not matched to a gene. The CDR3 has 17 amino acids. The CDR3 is CASSLGLAGARVNEQFF. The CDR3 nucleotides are TGTGCCAGCAGCTTGGGACTAGCGGGCGCTCGTGTGAATGAGCAGTTCTTC.

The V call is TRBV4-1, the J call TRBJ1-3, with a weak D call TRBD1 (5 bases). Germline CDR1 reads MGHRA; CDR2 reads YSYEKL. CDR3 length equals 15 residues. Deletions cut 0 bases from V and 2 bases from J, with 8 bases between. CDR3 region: CASSQDAGPGNTIYF. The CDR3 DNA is TGCGCCAGCAGCCAAGACGCAGGGCCTGGAAACACCATATATTTT.

This CDR3 is CASSVDRGSSYEQYF. CDR3 coding DNA: TGCGCCAGCAGCGTCGACAGGGGTAGCTCCTACGAGCAGTACTTC. The J gene is TRBJ2-7, the V gene TRBV5-1; TRBD1 aligns across 8 bases. Per germline, CDR1 SGHRS and CDR2 YFSETQ. V shed 4 bases, J shed 0 bases, and the junction held 6 bases outside the gene matches. The CDR3 loop spans 15 amino acids.

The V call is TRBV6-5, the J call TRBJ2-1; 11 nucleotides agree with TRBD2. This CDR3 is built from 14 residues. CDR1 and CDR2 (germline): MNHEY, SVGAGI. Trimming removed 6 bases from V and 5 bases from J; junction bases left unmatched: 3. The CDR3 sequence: CASSRLAGNNEQFF. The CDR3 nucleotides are TGTGCCAGCAGCCGACTAGCGGGAAACAATGAGCAGTTCTTC.

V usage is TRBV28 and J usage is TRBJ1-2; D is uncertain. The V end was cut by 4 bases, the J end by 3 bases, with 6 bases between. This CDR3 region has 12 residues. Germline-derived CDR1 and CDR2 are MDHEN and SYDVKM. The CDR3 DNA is TGTGCCAGCAGTTCGCCCTACTATGGCTACACCTTC. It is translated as CASSSPYYGYTF.

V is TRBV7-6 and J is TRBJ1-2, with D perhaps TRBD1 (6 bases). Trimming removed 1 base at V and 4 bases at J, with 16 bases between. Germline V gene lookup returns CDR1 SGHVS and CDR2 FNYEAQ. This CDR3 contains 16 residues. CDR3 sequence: CASSLGPTGNGYGYTF. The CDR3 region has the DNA TGTGCCAGCAGCTTAGGCCCCACAGGGAATGGCTATGGCTACACCTTC.

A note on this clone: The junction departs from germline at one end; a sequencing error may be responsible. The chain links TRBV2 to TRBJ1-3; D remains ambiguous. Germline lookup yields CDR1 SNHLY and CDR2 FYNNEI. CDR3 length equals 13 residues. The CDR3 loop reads CASSDDRGSTIYF. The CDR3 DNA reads TGTGCCAGCAGTGACGACCGAGGAAGCACCATATATTTT.

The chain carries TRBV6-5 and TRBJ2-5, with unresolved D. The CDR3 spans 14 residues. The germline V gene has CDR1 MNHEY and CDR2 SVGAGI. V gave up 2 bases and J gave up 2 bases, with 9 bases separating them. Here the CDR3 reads CASSYRWQQETQYF. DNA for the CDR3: TGTGCCAGCAGTTACAGGTGGCAACAAGAGACCCAGTACTTC.

CDR3 amino acids: CASSEYPTRGRSGEQFF. The CDR3, as DNA: TGTGCCAGCAGCGAATACCCGACCAGGGGGCGATCTGGTGAGCAGTTCTTC. The rearrangement uses TRBV28 and TRBJ2-1; 8 positions match TRBD1. CDR1 and CDR2 (germline): MDHEN, SYDVKM. There are 17 residues in the CDR3. The trim removed 6 bases at V and 9 bases at J, leaving 19 bases unmatched. Drawing the rest from reference TRBV28 and TRBJ2-1, the complete variable domain is DVKVTQSSRYLVKRTGEKVFLECVQDMDHENMFWYRQDPGLGLRLIYFSYDVKMKEKGDIPEGYSVSREKKERFSLILESASTNQTSMYLCASSEYPTRGRSGEQFFGPGTRLTVL.

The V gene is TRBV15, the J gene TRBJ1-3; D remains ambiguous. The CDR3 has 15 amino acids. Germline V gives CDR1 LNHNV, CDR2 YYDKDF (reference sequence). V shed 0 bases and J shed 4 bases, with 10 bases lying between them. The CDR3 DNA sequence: TGTGCCACCAGCAGAGATAATCTCCACGGAAACACCATATATTTT. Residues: CATSRDNLHGNTIYF.

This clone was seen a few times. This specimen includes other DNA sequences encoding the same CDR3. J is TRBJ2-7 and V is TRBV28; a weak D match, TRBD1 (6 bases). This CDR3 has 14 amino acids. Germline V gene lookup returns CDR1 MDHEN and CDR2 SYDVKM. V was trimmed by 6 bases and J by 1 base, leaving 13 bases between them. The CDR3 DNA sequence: TGTGCCAGCAGCCCCCGGGACATTTCCTACGAGCAGTACTTC. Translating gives CASSPRDISYEQYF.

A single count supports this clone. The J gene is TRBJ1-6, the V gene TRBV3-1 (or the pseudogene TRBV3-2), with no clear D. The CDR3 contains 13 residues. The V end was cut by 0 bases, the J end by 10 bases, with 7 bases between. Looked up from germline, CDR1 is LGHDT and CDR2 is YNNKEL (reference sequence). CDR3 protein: CASSQDKRSPLHF. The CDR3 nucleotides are TGTGCCAGCAGCCAAGATAAAAGGTCACCCCTCCACTTT.

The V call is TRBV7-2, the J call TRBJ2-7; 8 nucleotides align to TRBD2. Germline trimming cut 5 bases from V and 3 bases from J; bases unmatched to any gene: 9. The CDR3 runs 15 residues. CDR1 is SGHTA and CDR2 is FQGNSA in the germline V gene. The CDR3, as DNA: TGTGCCAGCAGCCCACTAGCGGAGACGGTCTACGAGCAGTACTTC. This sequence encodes CASSPLAETVYEQYF.

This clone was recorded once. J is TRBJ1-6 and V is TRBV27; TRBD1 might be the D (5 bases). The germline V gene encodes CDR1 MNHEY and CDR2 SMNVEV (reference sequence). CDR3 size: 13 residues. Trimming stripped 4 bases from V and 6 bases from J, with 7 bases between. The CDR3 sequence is CASSSGVNSPLHF. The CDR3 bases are TGTGCCAGCAGTTCGGGGGTTAATTCACCCCTCCACTTT.

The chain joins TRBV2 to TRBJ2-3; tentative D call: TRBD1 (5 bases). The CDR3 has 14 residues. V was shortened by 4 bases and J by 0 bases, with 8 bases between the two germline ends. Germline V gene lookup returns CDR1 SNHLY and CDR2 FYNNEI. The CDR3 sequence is CASSGQGSTDTQYF. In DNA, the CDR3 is TGTGCCAGCAGTGGCCAGGGCAGCACAGATACGCAGTATTTT.